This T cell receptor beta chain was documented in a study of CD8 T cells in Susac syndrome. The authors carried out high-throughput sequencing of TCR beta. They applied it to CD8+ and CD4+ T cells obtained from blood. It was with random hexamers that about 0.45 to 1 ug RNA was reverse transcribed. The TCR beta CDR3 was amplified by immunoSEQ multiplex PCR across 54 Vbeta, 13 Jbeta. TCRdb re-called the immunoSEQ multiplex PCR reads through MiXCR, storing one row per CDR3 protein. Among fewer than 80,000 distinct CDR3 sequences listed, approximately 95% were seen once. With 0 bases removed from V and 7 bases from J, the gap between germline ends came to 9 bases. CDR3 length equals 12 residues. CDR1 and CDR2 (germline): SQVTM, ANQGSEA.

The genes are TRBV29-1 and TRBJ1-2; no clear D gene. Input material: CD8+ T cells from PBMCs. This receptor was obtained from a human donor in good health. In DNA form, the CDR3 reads TGCAGCGTTGAAGATCCTGGGTTTGGCTACACCTTC. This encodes CSVEDPGFGYTF.